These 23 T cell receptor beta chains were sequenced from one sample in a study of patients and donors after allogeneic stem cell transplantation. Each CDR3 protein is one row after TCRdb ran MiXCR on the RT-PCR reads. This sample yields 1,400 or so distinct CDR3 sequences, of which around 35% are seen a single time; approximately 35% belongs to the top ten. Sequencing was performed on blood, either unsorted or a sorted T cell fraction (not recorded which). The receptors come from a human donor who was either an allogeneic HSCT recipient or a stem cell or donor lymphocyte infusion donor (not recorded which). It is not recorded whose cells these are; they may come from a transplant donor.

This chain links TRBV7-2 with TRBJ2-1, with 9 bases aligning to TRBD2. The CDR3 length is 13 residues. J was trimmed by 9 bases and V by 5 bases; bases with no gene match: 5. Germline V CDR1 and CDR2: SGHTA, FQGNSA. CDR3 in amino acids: CASSNSGSGEQFF. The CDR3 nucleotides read TGTGCCAGCAGCAATAGCGGGAGCGGTGAGCAGTTCTTC.

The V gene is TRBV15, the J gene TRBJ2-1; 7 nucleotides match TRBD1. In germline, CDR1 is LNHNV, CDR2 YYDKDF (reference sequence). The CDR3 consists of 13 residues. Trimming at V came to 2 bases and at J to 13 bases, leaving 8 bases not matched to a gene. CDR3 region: CATSRTSTGRQFF. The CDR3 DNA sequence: TGTGCCACCAGCAGAACGTCGACAGGGAGACAGTTCTTC.

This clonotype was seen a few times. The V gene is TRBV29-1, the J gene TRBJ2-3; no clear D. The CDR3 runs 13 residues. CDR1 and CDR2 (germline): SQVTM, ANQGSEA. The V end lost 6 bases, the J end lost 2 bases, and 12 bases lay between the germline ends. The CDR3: CSVNLLLTDTQYF. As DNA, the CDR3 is TGCAGCGTCAACCTACTACTCACAGATACGCAGTATTTT.

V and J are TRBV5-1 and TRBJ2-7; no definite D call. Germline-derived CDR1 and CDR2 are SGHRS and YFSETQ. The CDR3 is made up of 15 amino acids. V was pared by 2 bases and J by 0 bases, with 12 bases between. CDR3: CASSFRQMSSYEQYF. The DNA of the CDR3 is TGCGCCAGCAGCTTTCGGCAGATGAGCTCCTACGAGCAGTACTTC.

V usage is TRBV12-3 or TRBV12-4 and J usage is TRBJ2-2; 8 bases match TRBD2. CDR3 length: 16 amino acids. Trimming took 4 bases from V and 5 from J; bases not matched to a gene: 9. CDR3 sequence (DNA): TGTGCCAGCAGTTCCGAACTAGCGGTTATTACCGGGGAGCTGTTTTTT. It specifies CASSSELAVITGELFF.

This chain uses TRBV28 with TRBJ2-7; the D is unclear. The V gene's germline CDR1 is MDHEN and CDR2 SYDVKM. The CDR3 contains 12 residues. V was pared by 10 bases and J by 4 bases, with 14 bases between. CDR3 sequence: CATSQGRYEQYF. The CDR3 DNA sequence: TGTGCCACCTCCCAAGGTAGATACGAGCAGTACTTC. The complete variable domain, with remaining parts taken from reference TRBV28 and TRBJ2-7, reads DVKVTQSSRYLVKRTGEKVFLECVQDMDHENMFWYRQDPGLGLRLIYFSYDVKMKEKGDIPEGYSVSREKKERFSLILESASTNQTSMYLCATSQGRYEQYFGPGTRLTVT.

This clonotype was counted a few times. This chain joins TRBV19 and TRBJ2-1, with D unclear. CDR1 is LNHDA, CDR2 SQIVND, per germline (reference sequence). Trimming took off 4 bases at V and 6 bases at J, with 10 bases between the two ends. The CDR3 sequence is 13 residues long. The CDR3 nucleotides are TGTGCCAGTAGTACCCGCCTTGGCAATGAGCAGTTCTTC. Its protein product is CASSTRLGNEQFF.

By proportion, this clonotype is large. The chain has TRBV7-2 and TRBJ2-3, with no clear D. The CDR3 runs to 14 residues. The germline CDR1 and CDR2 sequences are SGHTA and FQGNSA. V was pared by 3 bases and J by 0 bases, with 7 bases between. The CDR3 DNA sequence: TGTGCCAGCAGCTTCACCCAGAGCACAGATACGCAGTATTTT. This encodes CASSFTQSTDTQYF. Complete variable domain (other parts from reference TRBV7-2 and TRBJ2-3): GAGVSQSPSNKVTEKGKDVELRCDPISGHTALYWYRQSLGQGLEFLIYFQGNSAPDKSGLPSDRFSAERTGGSVSTLTIQRTQQEDSAVYLCASSFTQSTDTQYFGPGTRLTVL.

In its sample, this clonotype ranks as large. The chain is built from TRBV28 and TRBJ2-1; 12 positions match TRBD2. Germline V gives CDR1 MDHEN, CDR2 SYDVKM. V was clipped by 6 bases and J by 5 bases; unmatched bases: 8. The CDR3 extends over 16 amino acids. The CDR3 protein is CASSPGGLAGNNEQFF. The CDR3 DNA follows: TGTGCCAGCAGCCCCGGCGGACTAGCGGGAAACAATGAGCAGTTCTTC.

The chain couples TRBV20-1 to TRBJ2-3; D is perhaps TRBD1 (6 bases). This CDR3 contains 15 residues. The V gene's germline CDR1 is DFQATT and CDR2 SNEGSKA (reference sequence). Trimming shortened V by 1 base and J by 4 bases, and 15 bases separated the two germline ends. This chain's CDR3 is CSARGWGQRADTQYF. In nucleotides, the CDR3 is TGCAGTGCTAGAGGATGGGGGCAGAGGGCAGATACGCAGTATTTT.

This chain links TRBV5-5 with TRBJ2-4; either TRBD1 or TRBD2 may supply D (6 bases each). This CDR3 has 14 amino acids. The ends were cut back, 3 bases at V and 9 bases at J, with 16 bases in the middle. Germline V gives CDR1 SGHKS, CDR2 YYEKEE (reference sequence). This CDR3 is CASSSSSGGGIQYF. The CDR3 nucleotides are TGTGCCAGCAGCTCCTCCTCAGGAGGGGGCATTCAGTACTTC.

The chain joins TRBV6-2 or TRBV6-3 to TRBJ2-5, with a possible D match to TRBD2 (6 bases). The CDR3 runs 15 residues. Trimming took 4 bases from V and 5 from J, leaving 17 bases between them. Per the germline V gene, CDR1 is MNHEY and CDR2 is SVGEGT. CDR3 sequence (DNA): TGTGCCAGCAGTTCCGCCGACGGGAGCAGGGAGACCCAGTACTTC. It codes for CASSSADGSRETQYF.

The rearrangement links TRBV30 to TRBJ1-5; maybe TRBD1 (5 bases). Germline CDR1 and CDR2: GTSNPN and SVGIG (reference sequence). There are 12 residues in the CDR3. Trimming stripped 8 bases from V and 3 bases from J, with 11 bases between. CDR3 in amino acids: CAVGTPNQPQHF. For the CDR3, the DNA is TGTGCCGTTGGGACTCCCAATCAGCCCCAGCATTTT.

The CDR3 spells CASSLTAGDEKLFF. The DNA for the CDR3 is TGTGCCAGCAGCTTAACTGCGGGCGATGAAAAACTGTTTTTT. The chain recombines TRBV7-9 with TRBJ1-4; D not resolved. The V gene's germline CDR1 is SEHNR and CDR2 FQNEAQ (reference sequence). The CDR3 covers 14 residues. Trimming removed 2 bases at V and 6 bases at J, with 10 bases between.

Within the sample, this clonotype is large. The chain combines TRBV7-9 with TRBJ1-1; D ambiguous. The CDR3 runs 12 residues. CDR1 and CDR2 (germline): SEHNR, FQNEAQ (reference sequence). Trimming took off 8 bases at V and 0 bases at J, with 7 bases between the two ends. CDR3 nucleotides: TGTGCCAGCCTGCGGATGAACACTGAAGCTTTCTTT. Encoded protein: CASLRMNTEAFF.

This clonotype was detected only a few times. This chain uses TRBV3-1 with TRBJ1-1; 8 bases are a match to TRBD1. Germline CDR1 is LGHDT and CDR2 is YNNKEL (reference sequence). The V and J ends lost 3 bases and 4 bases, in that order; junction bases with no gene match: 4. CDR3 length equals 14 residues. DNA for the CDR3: TGTGCCAGCAGCCACTCAGGGGGCGGCACTGAAGCTTTCTTT. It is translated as CASSHSGGGTEAFF.

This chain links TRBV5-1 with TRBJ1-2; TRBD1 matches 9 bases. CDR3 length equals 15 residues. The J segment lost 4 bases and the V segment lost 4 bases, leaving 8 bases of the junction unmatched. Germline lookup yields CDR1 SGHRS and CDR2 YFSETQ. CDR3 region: CASSPDRGRIYGYTF. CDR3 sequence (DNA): TGCGCCAGCAGCCCGGACAGGGGTCGCATCTATGGCTACACCTTC.

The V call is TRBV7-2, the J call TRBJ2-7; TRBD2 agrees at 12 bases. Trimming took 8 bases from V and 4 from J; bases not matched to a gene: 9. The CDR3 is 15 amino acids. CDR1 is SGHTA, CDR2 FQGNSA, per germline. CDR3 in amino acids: CASSMTSGSIYEQYF. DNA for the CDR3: TGTGCCAGCTCTATGACTAGCGGGAGTATTTACGAGCAGTACTTC. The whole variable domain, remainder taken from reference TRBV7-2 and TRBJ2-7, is GAGVSQSPSNKVTEKGKDVELRCDPISGHTALYWYRQSLGQGLEFLIYFQGNSAPDKSGLPSDRFSAERTGGSVSTLTIQRTQQEDSAVYLCASSMTSGSIYEQYFGPGTRLTVT.

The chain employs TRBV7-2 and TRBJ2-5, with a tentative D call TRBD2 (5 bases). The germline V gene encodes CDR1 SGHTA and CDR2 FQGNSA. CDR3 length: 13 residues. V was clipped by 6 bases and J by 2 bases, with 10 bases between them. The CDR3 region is CASRTPGQETQYF. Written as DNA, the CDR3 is TGTGCCAGCAGAACCCCGGGACAAGAGACCCAGTACTTC.

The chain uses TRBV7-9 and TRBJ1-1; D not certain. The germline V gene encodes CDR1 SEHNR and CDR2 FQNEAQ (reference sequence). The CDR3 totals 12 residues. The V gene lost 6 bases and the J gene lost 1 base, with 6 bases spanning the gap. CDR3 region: CASSPPNTEAFF. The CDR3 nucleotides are TGTGCCAGCAGTCCTCCGAACACTGAAGCTTTCTTT.

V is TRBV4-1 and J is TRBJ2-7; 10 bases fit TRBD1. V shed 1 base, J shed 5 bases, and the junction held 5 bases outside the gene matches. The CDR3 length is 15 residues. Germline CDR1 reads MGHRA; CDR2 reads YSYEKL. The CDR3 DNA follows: TGCGCCAGCAGCCAAGGACAGGGGGCTCCCAACGAGCAGTACTTC. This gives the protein CASSQGQGAPNEQYF.

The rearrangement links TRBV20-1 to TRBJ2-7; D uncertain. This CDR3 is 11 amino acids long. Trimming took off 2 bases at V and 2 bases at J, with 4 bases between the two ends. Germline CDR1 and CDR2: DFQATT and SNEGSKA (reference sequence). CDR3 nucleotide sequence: TGCAGTGCTAGAAGTACCTACGAGCAGTACTTC. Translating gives CSARSTYEQYF.

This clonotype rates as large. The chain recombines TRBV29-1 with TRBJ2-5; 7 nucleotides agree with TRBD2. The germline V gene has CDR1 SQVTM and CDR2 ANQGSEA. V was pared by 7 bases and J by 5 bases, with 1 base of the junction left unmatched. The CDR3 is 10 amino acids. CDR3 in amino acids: CSAGGETQYF. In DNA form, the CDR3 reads TGCAGCGCCGGGGGGGAGACCCAGTACTTC.